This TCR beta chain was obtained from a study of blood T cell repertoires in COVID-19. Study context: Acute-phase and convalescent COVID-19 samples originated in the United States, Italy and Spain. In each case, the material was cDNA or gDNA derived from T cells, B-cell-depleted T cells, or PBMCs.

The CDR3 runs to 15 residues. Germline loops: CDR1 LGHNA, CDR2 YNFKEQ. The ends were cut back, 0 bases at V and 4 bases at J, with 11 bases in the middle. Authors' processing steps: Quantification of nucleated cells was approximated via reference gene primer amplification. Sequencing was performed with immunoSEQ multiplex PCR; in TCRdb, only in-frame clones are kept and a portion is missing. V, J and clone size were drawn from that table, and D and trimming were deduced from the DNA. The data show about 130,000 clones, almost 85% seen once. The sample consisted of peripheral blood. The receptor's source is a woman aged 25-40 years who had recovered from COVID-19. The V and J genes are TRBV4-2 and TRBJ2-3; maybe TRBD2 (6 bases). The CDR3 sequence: CASSQEDGSSDTQYF. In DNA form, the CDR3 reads TGTGCCAGCAGCCAAGAGGACGGGAGTTCAGATACGCAGTATTTT.